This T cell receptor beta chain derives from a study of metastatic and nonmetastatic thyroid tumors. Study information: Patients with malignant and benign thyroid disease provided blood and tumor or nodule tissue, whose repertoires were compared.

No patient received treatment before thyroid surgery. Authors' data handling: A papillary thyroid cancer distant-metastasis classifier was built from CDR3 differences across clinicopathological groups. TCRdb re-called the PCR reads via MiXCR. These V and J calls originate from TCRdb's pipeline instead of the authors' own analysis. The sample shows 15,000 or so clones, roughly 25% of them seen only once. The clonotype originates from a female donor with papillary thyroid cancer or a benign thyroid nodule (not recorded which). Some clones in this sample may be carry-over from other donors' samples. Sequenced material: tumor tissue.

This CDR3 is CASSQGTGYTGELFF. The CDR3, as DNA: TGCGCCAGCAGCCAAGGGACAGGGTACACCGGGGAGCTGTTTTTT. The chain employs TRBV4-1 and TRBJ2-2, with 8 bases that match TRBD1. The V gene end was trimmed by 1 base and the J gene end by 3 bases; junction bases not matched to a gene: 1. The CDR3 runs 15 residues. Germline assignment: CDR1 MGHRA and CDR2 YSYEKL.